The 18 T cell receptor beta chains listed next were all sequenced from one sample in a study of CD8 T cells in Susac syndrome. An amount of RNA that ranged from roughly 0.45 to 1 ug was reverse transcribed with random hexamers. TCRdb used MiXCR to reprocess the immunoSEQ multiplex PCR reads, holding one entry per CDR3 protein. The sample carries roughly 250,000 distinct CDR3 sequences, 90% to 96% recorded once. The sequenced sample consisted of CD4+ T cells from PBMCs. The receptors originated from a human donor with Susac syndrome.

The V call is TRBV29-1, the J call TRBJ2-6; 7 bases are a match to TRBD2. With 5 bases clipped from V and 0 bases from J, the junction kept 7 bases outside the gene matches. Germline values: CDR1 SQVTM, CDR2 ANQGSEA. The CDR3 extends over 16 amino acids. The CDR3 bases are TGCAGCGTTCATAGCGGGCCGAGCTCTGGGGCCAACGTCCTGACTTTC. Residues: CSVHSGPSSGANVLTF.

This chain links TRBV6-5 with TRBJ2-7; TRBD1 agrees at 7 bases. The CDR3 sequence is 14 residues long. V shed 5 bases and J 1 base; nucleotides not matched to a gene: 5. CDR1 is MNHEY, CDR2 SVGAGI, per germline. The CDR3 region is CASSRTGLSYEQYF. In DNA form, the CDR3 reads TGTGCCAGCAGTCGGACAGGCTTATCCTACGAGCAGTACTTC.

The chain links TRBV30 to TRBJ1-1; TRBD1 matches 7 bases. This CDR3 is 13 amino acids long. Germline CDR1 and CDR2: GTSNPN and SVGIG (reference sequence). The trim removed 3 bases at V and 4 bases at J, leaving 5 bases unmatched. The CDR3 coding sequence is TGTGCCTGGAGACAACAGGGGCGCACTGAAGCTTTCTTT. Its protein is CAWRQQGRTEAFF.

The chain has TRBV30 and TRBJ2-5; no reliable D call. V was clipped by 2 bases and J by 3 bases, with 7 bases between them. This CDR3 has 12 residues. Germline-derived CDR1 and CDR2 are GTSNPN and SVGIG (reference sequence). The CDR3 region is CAWSRSKETQYF. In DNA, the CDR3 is TGTGCCTGGAGTCGATCCAAAGAGACCCAGTACTTC. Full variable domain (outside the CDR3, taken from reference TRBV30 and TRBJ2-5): SQTIHQWPATLVQPVGSPLSLECTVEGTSNPNLYWYRQAAGRGLQLLFYSVGIGQISSEVPQNLSASRPQDRQFILSSKKLLLSDSGFYLCAWSRSKETQYFGPGTRLLVL.

This CDR3 reads CAWGGLDNEQFF. CDR3 coding DNA: TGTGCCTGGGGGGGGCTCGACAATGAGCAGTTCTTC. The V call is TRBV30, the J call TRBJ2-1, with D tentatively TRBD1 or TRBD2 (6 bases each). The CDR3 covers 12 residues. The germline V gene encodes CDR1 GTSNPN and CDR2 SVGIG (reference sequence). With 5 bases removed from V and 5 bases from J, the gap between germline ends came to 10 bases.

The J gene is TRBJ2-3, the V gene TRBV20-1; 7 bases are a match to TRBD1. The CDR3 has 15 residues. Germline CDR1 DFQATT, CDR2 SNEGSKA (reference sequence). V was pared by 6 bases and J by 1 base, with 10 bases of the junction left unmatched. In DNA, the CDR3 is TGCAGTGCCCAGAGGGGGCTGGTCGGCACAGATACGCAGTATTTT. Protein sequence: CSAQRGLVGTDTQYF.

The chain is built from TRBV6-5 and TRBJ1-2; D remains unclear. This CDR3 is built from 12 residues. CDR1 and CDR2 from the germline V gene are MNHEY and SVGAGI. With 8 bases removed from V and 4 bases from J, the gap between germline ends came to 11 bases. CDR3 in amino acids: CASAAAAYGYTF. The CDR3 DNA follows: TGTGCCAGCGCCGCGGCTGCCTATGGCTACACCTTC.

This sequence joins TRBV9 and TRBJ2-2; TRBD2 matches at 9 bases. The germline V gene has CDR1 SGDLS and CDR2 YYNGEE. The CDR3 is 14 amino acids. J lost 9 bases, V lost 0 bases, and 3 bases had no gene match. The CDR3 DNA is TGTGCCAGCAGCGTAGCTGGGACTAGCAGGGAGCTGTTTTTT. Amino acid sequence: CASSVAGTSRELFF.

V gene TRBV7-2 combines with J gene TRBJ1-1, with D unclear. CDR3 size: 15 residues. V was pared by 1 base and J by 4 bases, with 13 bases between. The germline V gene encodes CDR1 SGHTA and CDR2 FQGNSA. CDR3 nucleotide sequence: TGTGCCAGCAGCTTAGTTCCGGGGTGGGGCACTGAAGCTTTCTTT. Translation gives CASSLVPGWGTEAFF.

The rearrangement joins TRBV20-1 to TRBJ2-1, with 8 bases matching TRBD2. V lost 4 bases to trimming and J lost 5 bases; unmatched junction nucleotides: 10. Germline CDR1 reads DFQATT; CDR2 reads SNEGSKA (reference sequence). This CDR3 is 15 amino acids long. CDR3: CSAKLAGLENNEQFF. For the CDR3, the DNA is TGCAGTGCTAAGCTGGCGGGACTAGAGAACAATGAGCAGTTCTTC.

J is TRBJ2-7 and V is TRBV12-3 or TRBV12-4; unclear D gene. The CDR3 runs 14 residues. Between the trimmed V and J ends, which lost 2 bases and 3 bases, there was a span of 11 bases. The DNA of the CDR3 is TGTGCCAGCAGTTTAAGGTGGCGGTACTACGAGCAGTACTTC. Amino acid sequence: CASSLRWRYYEQYF.

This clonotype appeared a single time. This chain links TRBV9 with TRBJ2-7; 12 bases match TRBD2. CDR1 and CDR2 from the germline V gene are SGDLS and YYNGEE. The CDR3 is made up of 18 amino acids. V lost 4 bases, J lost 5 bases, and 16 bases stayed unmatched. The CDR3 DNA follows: TGTGCCAGCAGCCGATCGACTAGCGGGAGAGTAGGTAGCGACGAGCAGTACTTC. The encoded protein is CASSRSTSGRVGSDEQYF.

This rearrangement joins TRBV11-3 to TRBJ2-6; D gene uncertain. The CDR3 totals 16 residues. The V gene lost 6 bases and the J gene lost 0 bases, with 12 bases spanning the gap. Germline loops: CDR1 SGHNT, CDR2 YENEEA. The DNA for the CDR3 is TGTGCCAGCAGTTCAAGAGGTAGCTCTGGGGCCAACGTCCTGACTTTC. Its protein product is CASSSRGSSGANVLTF.

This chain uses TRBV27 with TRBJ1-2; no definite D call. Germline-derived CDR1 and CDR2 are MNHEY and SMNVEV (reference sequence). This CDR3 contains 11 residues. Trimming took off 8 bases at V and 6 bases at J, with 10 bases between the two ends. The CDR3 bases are TGTGCCAGCCGGACCACGGATGGCTACACCTTC. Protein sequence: CASRTTDGYTF.

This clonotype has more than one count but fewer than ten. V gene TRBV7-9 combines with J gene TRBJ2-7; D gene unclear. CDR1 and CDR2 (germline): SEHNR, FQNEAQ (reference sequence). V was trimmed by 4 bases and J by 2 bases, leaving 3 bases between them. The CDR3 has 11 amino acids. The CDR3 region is CASSSAYEQYF. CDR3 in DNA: TGTGCCAGCAGCTCCGCCTACGAGCAGTACTTC.

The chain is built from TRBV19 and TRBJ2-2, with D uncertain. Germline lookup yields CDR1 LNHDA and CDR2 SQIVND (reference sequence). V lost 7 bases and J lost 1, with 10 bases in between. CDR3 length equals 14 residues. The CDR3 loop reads CASKRSRNTGELFF. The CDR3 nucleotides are TGTGCCAGTAAAAGGTCCAGGAACACCGGGGAGCTGTTTTTT.

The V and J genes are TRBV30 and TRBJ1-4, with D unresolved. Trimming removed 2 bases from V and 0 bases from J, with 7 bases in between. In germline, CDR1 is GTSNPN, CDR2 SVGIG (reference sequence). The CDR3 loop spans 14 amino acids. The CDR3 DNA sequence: TGTGCCTGGAGTATACGAGCAACTAATGAAAAACTGTTTTTT. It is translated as CAWSIRATNEKLFF. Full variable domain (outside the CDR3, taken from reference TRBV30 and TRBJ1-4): SQTIHQWPATLVQPVGSPLSLECTVEGTSNPNLYWYRQAAGRGLQLLFYSVGIGQISSEVPQNLSASRPQDRQFILSSKKLLLSDSGFYLCAWSIRATNEKLFFGSGTQLSVL.

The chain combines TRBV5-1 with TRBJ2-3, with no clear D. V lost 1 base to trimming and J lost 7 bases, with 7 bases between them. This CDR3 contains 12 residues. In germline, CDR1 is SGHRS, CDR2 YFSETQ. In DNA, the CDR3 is TGCGCCAGCAGCTTGCAGGAGAATACGCAGTATTTT. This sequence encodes CASSLQENTQYF.